This TCR beta chain was sequenced for a study of blood T cells in healthy people across ages. Study observations and caveats: Unsorted PBMCs prevented conclusive naive versus antigen-experienced comparison.

Then a second PCR, running roughly 7 to 12 cycles, was carried out with a sample-barcoded 5' primer and a J-beta primer mix. Each cDNA molecule, via a template-switch adaptor with 12 random nucleotides, was tagged. TCRdb analysed the 5' RACE reads with MiXCR anew, one entry per CDR3 protein. The table includes around 690,000 distinct CDR3 sequences, roughly three fifths detected once. Germline V lookup: CDR1 SGHRS, CDR2 YFSETQ. CDR3 length: 16 residues. In the case of this clonotype: Its target is not known. Germline is not matched at one junction end, which may reflect a read error.

The TCR comes from a man aged 55 to 69 in good health. Sample: blood. The V call is TRBV5-1, the J call TRBJ2-1, with 7 bases matching TRBD1. In DNA form, the CDR3 reads TGCGCCAGCAGCTTGGAGACAGGGTCGAGTCAAGGGGAGCAGTTATTC. Translating gives CASSLETGSSQGEQLF.